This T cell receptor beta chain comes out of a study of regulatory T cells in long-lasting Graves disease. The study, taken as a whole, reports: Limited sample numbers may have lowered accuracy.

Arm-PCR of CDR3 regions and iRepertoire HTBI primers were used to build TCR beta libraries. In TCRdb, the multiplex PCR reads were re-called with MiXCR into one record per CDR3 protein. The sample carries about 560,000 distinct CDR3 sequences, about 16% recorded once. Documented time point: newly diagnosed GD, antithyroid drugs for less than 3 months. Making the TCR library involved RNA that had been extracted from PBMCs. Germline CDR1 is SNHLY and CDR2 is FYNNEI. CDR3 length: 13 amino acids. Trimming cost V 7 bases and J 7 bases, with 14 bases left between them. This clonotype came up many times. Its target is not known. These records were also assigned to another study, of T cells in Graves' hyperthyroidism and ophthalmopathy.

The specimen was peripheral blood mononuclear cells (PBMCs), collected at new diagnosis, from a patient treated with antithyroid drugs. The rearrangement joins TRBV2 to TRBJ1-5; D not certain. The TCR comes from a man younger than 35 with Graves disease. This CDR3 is CASIGRVGQPQHF. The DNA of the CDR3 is TGTGCCAGCATTGGGAGGGTTGGACAGCCCCAGCATTTT.